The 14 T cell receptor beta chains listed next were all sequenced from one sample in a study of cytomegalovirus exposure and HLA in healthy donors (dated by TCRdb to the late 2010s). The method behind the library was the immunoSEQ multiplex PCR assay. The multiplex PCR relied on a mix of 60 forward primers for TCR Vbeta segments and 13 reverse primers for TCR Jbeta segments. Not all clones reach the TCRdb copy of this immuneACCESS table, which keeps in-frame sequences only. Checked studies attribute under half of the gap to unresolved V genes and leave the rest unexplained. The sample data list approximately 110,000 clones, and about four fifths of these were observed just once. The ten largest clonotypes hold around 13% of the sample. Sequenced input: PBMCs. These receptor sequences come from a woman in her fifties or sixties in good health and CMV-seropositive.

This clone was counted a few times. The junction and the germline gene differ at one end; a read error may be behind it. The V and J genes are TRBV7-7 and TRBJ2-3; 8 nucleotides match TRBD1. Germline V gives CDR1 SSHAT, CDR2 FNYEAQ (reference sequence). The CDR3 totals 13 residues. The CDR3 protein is CASSLGQGDTQYF. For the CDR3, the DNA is TGTGCTAGCAGCCTCGGACAGGGTGATACGCAGTATTTT.

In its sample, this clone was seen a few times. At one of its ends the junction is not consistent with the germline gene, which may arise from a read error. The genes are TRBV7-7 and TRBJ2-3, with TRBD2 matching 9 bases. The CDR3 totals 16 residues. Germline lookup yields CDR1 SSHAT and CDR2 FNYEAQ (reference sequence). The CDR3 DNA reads TGTGCTAGCAGCTCCCGGCTAGCGGGGAACACAGATACGCAGTATTTT. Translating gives CASSSRLAGNTDTQYF.

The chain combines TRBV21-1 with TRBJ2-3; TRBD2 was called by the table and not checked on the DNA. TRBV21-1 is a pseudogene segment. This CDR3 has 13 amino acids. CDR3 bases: TGTGCCAGCGGGCGGGAACCCACAGATACGCAGTATTTT. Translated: CASGREPTDTQYF.

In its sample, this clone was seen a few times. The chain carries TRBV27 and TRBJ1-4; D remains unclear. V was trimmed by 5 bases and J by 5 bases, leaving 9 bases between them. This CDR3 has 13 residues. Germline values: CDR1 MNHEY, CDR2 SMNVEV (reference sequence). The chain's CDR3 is CASSVRQNEKLFF. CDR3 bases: TGTGCCAGCAGTGTCCGACAAAATGAAAAACTGTTTTTT.

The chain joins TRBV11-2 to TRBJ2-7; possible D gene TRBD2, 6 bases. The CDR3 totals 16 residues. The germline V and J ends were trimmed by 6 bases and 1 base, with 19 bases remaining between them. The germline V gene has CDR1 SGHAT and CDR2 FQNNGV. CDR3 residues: CASSRGASLGSYEQYF. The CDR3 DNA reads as TGTGCCAGCAGTCGCGGGGCTAGCCTCGGTTCCTACGAGCAGTACTTC.

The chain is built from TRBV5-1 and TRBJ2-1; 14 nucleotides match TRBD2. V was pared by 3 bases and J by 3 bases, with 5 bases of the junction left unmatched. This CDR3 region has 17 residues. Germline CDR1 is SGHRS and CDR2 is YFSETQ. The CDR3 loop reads CASSSPGLAGVYNEQFF. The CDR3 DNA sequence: TGCGCCAGCAGCTCCCCGGGACTAGCGGGAGTCTACAATGAGCAGTTCTTC.

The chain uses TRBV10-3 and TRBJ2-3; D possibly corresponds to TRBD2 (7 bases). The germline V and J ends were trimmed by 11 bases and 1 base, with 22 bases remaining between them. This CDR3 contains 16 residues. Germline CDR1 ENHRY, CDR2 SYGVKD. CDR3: CAPGGRSQKRTDTQYF. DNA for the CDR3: TGTGCCCCCGGGGGGCGGAGTCAAAAACGCACAGATACGCAGTATTTT.

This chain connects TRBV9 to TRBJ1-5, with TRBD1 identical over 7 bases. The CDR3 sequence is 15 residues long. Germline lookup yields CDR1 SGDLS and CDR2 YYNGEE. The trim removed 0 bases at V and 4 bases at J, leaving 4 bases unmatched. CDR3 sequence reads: CASSVEPGGNQPQHF. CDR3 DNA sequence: TGTGCCAGCAGCGTAGAGCCAGGGGGGAATCAGCCCCAGCATTTT.

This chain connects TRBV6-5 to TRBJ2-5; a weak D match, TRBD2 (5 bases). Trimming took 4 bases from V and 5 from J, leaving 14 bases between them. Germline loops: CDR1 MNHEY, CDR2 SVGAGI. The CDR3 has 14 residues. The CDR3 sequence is CASSSLVSLETQYF. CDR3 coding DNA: TGTGCCAGCAGTTCACTAGTTTCCCTGGAGACCCAGTACTTC.

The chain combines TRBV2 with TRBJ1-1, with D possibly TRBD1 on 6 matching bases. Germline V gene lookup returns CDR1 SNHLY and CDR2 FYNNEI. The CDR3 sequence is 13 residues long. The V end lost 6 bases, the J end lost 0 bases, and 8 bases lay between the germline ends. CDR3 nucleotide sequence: TGTGCCAGCAGACAGGGACTGAACACTGAAGCTTTCTTT. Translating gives CASRQGLNTEAFF.

The CDR3, as DNA: TGTGCCAGCAGCTATGACAGGGGGATAGTTGGAAACACCATATATTTT. It encodes CASSYDRGIVGNTIYF. The rearrangement links TRBV2 to TRBJ1-3; 9 positions match TRBD1. The junction had 9 bases not matched to a gene; V was cut back by 6 bases and J by 3 bases. In germline, CDR1 is SNHLY, CDR2 FYNNEI. This CDR3 has 16 residues. Full variable domain (rest looked up from reference TRBV2 and TRBJ1-3): EPEVTQTPSHQVTQMGQEVILRCVPISNHLYFYWYRQILGQKVEFLVSFYNNEISEKSEIFDDQFSVERPDGSNFTLKIRSTKLEDSAMYFCASSYDRGIVGNTIYFGEGSWLTVV.

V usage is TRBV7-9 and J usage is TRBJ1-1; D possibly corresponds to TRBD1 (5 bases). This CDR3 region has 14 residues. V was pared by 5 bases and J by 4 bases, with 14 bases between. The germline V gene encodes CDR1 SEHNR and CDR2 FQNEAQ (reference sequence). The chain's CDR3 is CASSKIDSSTEAFF. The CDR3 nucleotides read TGTGCCAGCAGCAAAATTGACAGCAGCACTGAAGCTTTCTTT.

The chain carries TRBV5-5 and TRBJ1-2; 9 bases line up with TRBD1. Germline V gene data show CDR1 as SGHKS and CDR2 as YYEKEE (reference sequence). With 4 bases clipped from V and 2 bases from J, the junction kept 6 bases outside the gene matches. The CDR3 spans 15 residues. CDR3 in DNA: TGTGCCAGCAGCCCACAGGGGGCGATAAACTATGGCTACACCTTC. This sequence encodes CASSPQGAINYGYTF. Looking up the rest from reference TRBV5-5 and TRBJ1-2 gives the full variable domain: DAGVTQSPTHLIKTRGQQVTLRCSPISGHKSVSWYQQVLGQGPQFIFQYYEKEERGRGNFPDRFSARQFPNYSSELNVNALLLGDSALYLCASSPQGAINYGYTFGSGTRLTVV.

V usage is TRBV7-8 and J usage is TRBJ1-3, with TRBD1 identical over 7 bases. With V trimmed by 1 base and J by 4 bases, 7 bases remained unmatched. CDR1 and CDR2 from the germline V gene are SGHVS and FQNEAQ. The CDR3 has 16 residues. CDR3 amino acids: CASSLVVQGPGNTIYF. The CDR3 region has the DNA TGTGCCAGCAGCTTAGTGGTACAGGGGCCCGGAAACACCATATATTTT.